These 4 T cell receptor beta chains came from one sample sequenced in a study of blood T cell repertoires in COVID-19. Libraries were prepared by immunoSEQ multiplex PCR; TCRdb keeps only in-frame clonotypes and omits some of them. The sample yields about 130,000 clones, approximately 82% seen once. The sequencing sample was made of peripheral blood. These receptors came from a man aged 35 to 55 with active or convalescent COVID-19.

This chain uses TRBV6-1 with TRBJ1-4; 10 nucleotides agree with TRBD1. CDR1 is MNHNS and CDR2 is SASEGT in the germline V gene. Trimming at V came to 4 bases and at J to 3 bases, leaving 8 bases not matched to a gene. This CDR3 is 17 amino acids long. The DNA of the CDR3 is TGTGCCAGCAGTGCGGGGGGACAGGGGCCTTCTAATGAAAAACTGTTTTTT. This gives the protein CASSAGGQGPSNEKLFF.

This chain uses TRBV29-1 with TRBJ2-7; 7 nucleotides agree with TRBD1. V dropped 5 bases and J dropped 2; count of bases not matched to a gene: 12. Germline V CDR1 and CDR2: SQVTM, ANQGSEA. CDR3 length: 15 residues. The CDR3 sequence: CSVSANRGSPYEQYF. The CDR3 nucleotides read TGCAGCGTTTCAGCCAACAGGGGTTCTCCCTACGAGCAGTACTTC.

Concerning this clone itself: One end of the junction fails to match germline, which may point to a read error. V is TRBV7-7 and J is TRBJ2-5, with a possible D match to TRBD2 (6 bases). Germline CDR1 is SSHAT and CDR2 is FNYEAQ (reference sequence). The CDR3 covers 13 residues. As DNA, the CDR3 is TGTGCTAGCAGCCTTGGACTGGGGGGGACCCAGTACTTC. It encodes CASSLGLGGTQYF.

The V call is TRBV2, the J call TRBJ1-6, with a possible D match to TRBD1 (5 bases). CDR1 SNHLY and CDR2 FYNNEI come from the germline V gene. The CDR3 covers 14 residues. V was cut by 5 bases and J by 1 base, with 6 bases left in between. The CDR3 here is CASSKGSYNSPLHF. CDR3 nucleotide sequence: TGTGCCAGCAGTAAGGGGTCCTATAATTCACCCCTCCACTTT.